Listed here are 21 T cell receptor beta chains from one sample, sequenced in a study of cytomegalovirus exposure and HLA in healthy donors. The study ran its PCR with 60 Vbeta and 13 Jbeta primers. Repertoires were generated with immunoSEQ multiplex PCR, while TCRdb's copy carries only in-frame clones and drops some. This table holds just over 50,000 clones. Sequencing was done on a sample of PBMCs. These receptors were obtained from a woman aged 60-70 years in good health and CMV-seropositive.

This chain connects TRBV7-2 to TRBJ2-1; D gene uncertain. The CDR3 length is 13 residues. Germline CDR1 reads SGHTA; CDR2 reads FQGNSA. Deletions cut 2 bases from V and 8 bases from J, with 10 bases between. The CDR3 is CASSLRSFDEQFF. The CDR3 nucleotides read TGTGCCAGCAGCTTAAGGAGTTTTGATGAGCAGTTCTTC.

The CDR3 DNA reads as TGTGCCAGCAGACTAGCGGGGGAAACCGGGGAGCTGTTTTTT. Protein sequence: CASRLAGETGELFF. The genes are TRBV19 and TRBJ2-2, with 12 bases lining up with TRBD2. With 9 bases clipped from V and 5 bases from J, the junction kept 4 bases outside the gene matches. The germline gives CDR1 LNHDA, CDR2 SQIVND (reference sequence). The CDR3 consists of 14 residues.

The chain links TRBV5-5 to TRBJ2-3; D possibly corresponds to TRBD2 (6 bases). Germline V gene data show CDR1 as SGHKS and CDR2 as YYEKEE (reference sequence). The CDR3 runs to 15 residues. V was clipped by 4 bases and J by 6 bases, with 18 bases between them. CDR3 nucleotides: TGTGCCAGCAGCCCTGCGGGGTTGGGAGCGGATACGCAGTATTTT. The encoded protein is CASSPAGLGADTQYF. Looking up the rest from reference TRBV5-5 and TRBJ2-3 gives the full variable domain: DAGVTQSPTHLIKTRGQQVTLRCSPISGHKSVSWYQQVLGQGPQFIFQYYEKEERGRGNFPDRFSARQFPNYSSELNVNALLLGDSALYLCASSPAGLGADTQYFGPGTRLTVL.

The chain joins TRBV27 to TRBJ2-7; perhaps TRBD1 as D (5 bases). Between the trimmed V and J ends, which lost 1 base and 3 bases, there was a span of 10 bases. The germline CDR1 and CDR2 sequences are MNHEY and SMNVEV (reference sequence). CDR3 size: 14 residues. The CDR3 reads CASSLLGQIYEQYF. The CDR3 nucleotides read TGTGCCAGCAGTTTATTGGGGCAGATCTACGAGCAGTACTTC.

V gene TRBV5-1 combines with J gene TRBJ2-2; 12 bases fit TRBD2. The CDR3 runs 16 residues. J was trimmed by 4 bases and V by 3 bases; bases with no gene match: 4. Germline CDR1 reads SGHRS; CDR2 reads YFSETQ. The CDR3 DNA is TGCGCCAGCAGCTCTACTAGCGGGGGGCCCACCGGGGAGCTGTTTTTT. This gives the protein CASSSTSGGPTGELFF.

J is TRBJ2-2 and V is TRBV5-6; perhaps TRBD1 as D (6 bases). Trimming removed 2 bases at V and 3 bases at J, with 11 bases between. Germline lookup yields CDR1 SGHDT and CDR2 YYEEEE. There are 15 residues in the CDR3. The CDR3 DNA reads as TGTGCCAGCAGCTTTAGACAGGTTTACACCGGGGAGCTGTTTTTT. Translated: CASSFRQVYTGELFF.

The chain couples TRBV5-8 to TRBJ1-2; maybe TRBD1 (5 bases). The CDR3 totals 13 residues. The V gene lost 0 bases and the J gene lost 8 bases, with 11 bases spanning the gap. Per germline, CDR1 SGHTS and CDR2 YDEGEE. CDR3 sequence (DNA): TGTGCCAGCAGCTTGGGGGGACTCAGCGGCTACACCTTC. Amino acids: CASSLGGLSGYTF.

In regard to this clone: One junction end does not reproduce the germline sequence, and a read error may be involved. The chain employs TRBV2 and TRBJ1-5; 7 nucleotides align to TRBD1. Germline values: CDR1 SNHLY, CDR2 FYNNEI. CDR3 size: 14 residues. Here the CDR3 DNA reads TGTGCCAGCAGTGAAGGACAGGGCAATCAGCACCAGCATTTT. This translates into CASSEGQGNQHQHF.

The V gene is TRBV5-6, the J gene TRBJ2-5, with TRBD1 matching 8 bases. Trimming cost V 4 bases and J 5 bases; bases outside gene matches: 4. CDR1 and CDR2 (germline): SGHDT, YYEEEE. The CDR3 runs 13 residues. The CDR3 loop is CASSKTGEETQYF. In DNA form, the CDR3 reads TGTGCCAGCAGCAAGACAGGGGAGGAGACCCAGTACTTC.

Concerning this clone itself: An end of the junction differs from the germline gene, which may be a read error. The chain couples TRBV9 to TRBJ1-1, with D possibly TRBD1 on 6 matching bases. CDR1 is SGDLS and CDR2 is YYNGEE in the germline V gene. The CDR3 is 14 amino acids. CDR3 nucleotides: TGTGCCAGCAGCAAGGGGGGAGGGTTCACTGAAGATTTCTTT. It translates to CASSKGGGFTEDFF. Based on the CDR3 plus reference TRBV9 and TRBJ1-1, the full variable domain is DSGVTQTPKHLITATGQRVTLRCSPRSGDLSVYWYQQSLDQGLQFLIQYYNGEERAKGNILERFSAQQFPDLHSELNLSSLELGDSALYFCASSKGGGFTEDFFGQGTRLTVV.

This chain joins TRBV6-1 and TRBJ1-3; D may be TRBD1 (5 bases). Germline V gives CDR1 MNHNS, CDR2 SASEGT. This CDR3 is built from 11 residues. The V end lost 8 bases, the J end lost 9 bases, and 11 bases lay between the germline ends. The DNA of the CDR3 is TGTGCCAGCCATGACAGATTCACCATATATTTT. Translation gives CASHDRFTIYF.

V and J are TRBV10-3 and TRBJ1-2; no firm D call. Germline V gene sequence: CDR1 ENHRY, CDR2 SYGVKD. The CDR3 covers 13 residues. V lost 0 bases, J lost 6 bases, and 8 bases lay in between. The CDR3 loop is CAISESGEDGYTF. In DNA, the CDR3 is TGTGCCATCAGTGAGTCTGGGGAGGATGGCTACACCTTC.

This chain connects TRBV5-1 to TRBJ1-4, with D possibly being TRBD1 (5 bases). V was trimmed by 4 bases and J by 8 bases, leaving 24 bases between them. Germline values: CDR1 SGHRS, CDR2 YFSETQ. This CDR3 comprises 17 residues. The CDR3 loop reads CASSQRGGEILGEKLFF. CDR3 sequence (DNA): TGCGCCAGCAGCCAAAGGGGAGGGGAGATTTTAGGGGAAAAACTGTTTTTT.

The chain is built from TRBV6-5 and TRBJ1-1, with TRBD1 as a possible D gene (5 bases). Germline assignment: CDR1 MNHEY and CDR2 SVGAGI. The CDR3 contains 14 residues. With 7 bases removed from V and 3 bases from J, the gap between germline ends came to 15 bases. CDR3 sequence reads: CASTPGGGDTEAFF. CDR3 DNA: TGTGCCAGCACCCCCGGGGGGGGAGACACTGAAGCTTTCTTT.

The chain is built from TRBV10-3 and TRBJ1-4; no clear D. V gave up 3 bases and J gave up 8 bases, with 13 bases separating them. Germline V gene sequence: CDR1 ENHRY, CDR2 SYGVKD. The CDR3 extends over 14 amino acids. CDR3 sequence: CAISDGGVDEKLFF. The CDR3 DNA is TGTGCCATCAGTGATGGAGGAGTCGACGAAAAACTGTTTTTT.

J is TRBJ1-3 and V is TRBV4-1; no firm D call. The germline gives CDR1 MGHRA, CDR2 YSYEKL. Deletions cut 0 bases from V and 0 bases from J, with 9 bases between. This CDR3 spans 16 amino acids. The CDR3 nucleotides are TGCGCCAGCAGCCAAGAAGAGAGCTTCTCTGGAAACACCATATATTTT. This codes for CASSQEESFSGNTIYF.

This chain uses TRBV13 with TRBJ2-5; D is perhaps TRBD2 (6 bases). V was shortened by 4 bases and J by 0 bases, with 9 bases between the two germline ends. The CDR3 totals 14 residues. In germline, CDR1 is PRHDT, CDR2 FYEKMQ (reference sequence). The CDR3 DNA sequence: TGTGCCAGCAGCTCGCGGGGTGACCAAGAGACCCAGTACTTC. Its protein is CASSSRGDQETQYF.

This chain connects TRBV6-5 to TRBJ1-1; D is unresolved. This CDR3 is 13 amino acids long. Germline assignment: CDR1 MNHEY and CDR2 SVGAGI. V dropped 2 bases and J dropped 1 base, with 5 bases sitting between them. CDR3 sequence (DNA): TGTGCCAGCAGTTACGGGCAGAACACTGAAGCTTTCTTT. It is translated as CASSYGQNTEAFF.

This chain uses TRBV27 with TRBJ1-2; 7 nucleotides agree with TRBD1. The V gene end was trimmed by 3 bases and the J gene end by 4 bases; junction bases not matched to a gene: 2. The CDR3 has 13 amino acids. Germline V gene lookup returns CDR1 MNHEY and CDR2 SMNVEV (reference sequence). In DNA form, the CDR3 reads TGTGCCAGCAGTTTCCCAGGGGGCTATGGCTACACCTTC. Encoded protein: CASSFPGGYGYTF.

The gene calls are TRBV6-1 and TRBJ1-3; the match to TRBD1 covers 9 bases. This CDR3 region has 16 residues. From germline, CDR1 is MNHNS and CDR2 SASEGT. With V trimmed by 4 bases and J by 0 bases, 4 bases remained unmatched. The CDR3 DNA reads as TGTGCCAGCAGTGCCGGACAGGGGTCCTCTGGAAACACCATATATTTT. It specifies CASSAGQGSSGNTIYF.

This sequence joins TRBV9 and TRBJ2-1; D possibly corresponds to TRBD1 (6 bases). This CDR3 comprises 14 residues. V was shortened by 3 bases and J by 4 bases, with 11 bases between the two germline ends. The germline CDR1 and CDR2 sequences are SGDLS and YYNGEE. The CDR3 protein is CASSGGGGYNEQFF. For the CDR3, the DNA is TGTGCCAGCAGCGGTGGGGGCGGATACAATGAGCAGTTCTTC.